Listed below are T cell receptor beta chains from one sample, sequenced in a study of cytomegalovirus exposure and HLA in healthy donors. Data came from immunoSEQ multiplex PCR; TCRdb stores just in-frame clones and leaves some out. This table holds approximately 92,000 clones, approximately 81% found once. The sample taken for sequencing was PBMCs. The source is a woman in her 70s in good health and CMV-seropositive. The CDR3 runs from the conserved cysteine through the conserved F or W. A D gene is named only where the DNA matches it firmly. Rows may omit the clone size; those that give it use once, few, many or a size class.

D	J	V	size	CDR3	DNA
TRBD1	TRBJ1-2	TRBV19	NA	CASSTRTGAQYYGYTF	TGTGCCAGTAGTACCCGTACAGGGGCCCAGTACTATGGCTACACCTTC
NA	TRBJ2-7	TRBV5-1	NA	CASSIDRGEQYF	TGCGCCAGCAGCATCGATCGGGGGGAGCAGTACTTC
TRBD1	TRBJ2-2	TRBV5-4	NA	CASSPKNRDRNTGELFF	TGTGCCAGCAGCCCGAAAAACCGGGACAGGAACACCGGGGAGCTGTTTTTT
TRBD2	TRBJ2-1	TRBV9	NA	CASSLLAGAGNEQFF	TGTGCCAGCAGCTTACTAGCGGGAGCGGGTAATGAGCAGTTCTTC
NA	TRBJ2-7	TRBV21-1	NA	CASSNSRGDSPYEQYF	TGTGCCAGCAGCAATTCCCGTGGGGACAGCCCCTACGAGCAGTACTTC
TRBD2	TRBJ2-7	TRBV5-4	NA	CASSTGTSGRYEQYF	TGTGCCAGCAGCACCGGGACTAGCGGCCGCTACGAGCAGTACTTC
NA	TRBJ2-7	TRBV15	NA	CATSRDVQGYEQYF	TGTGCCACCAGCAGAGATGTACAGGGCTACGAGCAGTACTTC
NA	TRBJ2-2	TRBV4-3	few	CASSPGLHTGELFF	TGCGCCAGCAGCCCGGGACTTCACACCGGGGAGCTGTTTTTT
NA	TRBJ2-3	TRBV11-2	NA	CASSPRLGAVTDTQYF	TGTGCCAGCAGCCCCAGACTAGGGGCTGTCACAGATACGCAGTATTTT
NA	TRBJ2-7	TRBV7-6	NA	CASSLAPGYEQYF	TGTGCCAGCAGCTTAGCGCCAGGGTACGAGCAGTACTTC
TRBD2	TRBJ2-1	TRBV10-3	NA	CAISAREHNDNEQFF	TGTGCCATCAGTGCGCGGGAGCACAACGACAATGAGCAGTTCTTC
TRBD1	TRBJ2-7	TRBV5-1	few	CASMGQGGHEQYF	TGCGCCAGCATGGGACAGGGCGGCCACGAGCAGTACTTC
NA	TRBJ1-1	TRBV6-1	NA	CASSYEAEAFF	TGTGCCAGCAGTTACGAGGCCGAAGCTTTCTTT
TRBD2	TRBJ2-3	TRBV11-3	NA	CASSHTSGSSTDTQYF	TGTGCCAGCAGCCATACTAGCGGGTCTAGCACAGATACGCAGTATTTT
TRBD2	TRBJ2-1	TRBV9	few	CASSAGLAGDSGYNEQFF	TGTGCCAGCAGCGCCGGACTAGCGGGAGATTCAGGCTACAATGAGCAGTTCTTC
TRBD1	TRBJ1-5	TRBV30	NA	CAWSIVRGLGSNQPQHF	TGTGCCTGGAGTATTGTCAGGGGGTTGGGTAGCAATCAGCCCCAGCATTTT
TRBD2	TRBJ2-1	TRBV18	NA	CASSPPPRPSGRNEQFF	TGTGCCAGCTCACCACCTCCCCGGCCTAGCGGGAGGAATGAGCAGTTCTTC
NA	TRBJ2-3	TRBV19	NA	CASTLSGLGTQYF	TGTGCCAGTACCCTTAGCGGCTTGGGTACGCAGTATTTT
TRBD1	TRBJ2-7	TRBV14	NA	CASSRQGQGSYEQYF	TGTGCCAGCAGCCGACAGGGCCAGGGCTCCTACGAGCAGTACTTC
TRBD2	TRBJ2-1	TRBV5-5	NA	CASSWGLAEYNEQFF	TGTGCCAGCAGCTGGGGACTAGCGGAATACAATGAGCAGTTCTTC
NA	TRBJ2-3	TRBV5-8	NA	CASSSKTRGSDTQYF	TGTGCCAGCAGCTCAAAAACGCGCGGGTCAGATACGCAGTATTTT
TRBD1	TRBJ1-1	TRBV29-1	NA	CSGGQGSAEAFF	TGCAGCGGAGGACAGGGGAGCGCTGAAGCTTTCTTT
NA	TRBJ2-7	TRBV7-9	NA	CASSFQNEQYF	TGTGCCAGCAGCTTTCAGAACGAGCAGTACTTC
TRBD1	TRBJ1-1	TRBV7-8	NA	CASSLRQGGTEAFF	TGTGCCAGCAGCTTAAGACAGGGAGGCACTGAAGCTTTCTTT
NA	TRBJ2-7	TRBV29-1	NA	CSVTDRTLSGEQYF	TGCAGCGTCACCGACAGAACCCTCTCTGGGGAGCAGTACTTC
TRBD1	TRBJ1-3	TRBV2	few	CASRGDSYGNTIYF	TGTGCCAGCAGGGGGGACAGTTATGGAAACACCATATATTTT
TRBD2	TRBJ2-7	TRBV10-3	NA	CAISESWLAEGYEQYF	TGTGCCATCAGTGAGTCTTGGCTAGCGGAAGGCTACGAGCAGTACTTC
NA	TRBJ2-1	TRBV2	NA	CASNGGLSYNEQFF	TGTGCCAGCAACGGCGGATTGTCCTACAATGAGCAGTTCTTC
NA	TRBJ1-1	TRBV28	NA	CASSYPAPPRVSF	TGTGCCAGCAGTTATCCCGCCCCCCCCAGGGTGTCTTTT
TRBD2	TRBJ2-1	TRBV7-2	NA	CASSLTSGSFYNEQFF	TGTGCCAGCAGCTTAACTAGCGGGAGCTTCTACAATGAGCAGTTCTTC
NA	TRBJ1-5	TRBV6-6	once	CASTMRWNQPQHF	TGTGCCAGCACCATGAGGTGGAATCAGCCCCAGCATTTT
NA	TRBJ2-7	TRBV6-1	NA	CASSETQGLEQYF	TGTGCCAGCAGTGAGACCCAGGGTCTCGAGCAGTACTTC
NA	TRBJ1-5	TRBV5-6	once	CASSSQGSNQPQHF	TGTGCCAGCAGCTCTCAGGGATCCAATCAGCCCCAGCATTTT
NA	TRBJ2-3	TRBV27	NA	CASTIPPAGTPDTQYF	TGTGCCAGCACCATCCCCCCAGCGGGTACTCCCGATACGCAGTATTTT
TRBD1	TRBJ1-4	TRBV4-3	few	CASSRTGLNEKLFF	TGCGCCAGCAGCCGGACAGGGCTAAATGAAAAACTGTTTTTT